This T cell receptor beta chain was captured in a study of CD8+CD57+ T cells in acquired aplastic anemia. Study in general: Sorted CD4+ and CD8+ cells yielded about 3 ug of DNA on average. Points from the study as a whole: A significant difference in CD8+ Simpson's diversity between patients and controls was not found. Researchers report that around 31 CD8+ CDR3 sequences appeared in both patients and controls.

Germline V gene data show CDR1 as KGHDR and CDR2 as SFDVKD. The CDR3 runs to 13 residues. V was shortened by 10 bases and J by 0 bases, with 11 bases between the two germline ends. Genomic DNA was employed as the template in profiling TCR beta VDJ and CDR3. TCRdb re-analysed the reads in MiXCR, keeping a single row per CDR3 protein. The sample carries more than 200,000 distinct CDR3 sequences, over 40% recorded once. Individuals selected for sequencing had exhibited CD8+CD57+ cell expansion on flow cytometry. Patients had received no therapy at the time of blood sampling. To note about this clonotype: Its antigen is undetermined.

This receptor was obtained from a human donor with aplastic anemia. The chain employs TRBV24-1 and TRBJ1-2, with a tentative D call TRBD1 (6 bases). Source material: sorted CD4+, CD8+, or CD8+CD57+ T cells (not recorded which) from PBMCs. CDR3 residues: CATSAGANYGYTF. CDR3 in DNA: TGTGCCACTTCCGCAGGGGCTAACTATGGCTACACCTTC.